Following are 20 T cell receptor beta chains from one sample sequenced in a study of shared clonotypes between healthy human individuals. Libraries were prepared by immunoSEQ multiplex PCR; TCRdb keeps only in-frame clonotypes and omits some of them. Of some 980,000 clones in the sample, approximately 80% were seen once. The sequencing input was memory CD4+ T cells sorted from blood. Subset specified: CD45RA-negative fraction. These receptors were obtained from a man aged 18 to 29 in good health.

The rearrangement uses TRBV6-6 and TRBJ2-7; D is unclear. Looked up from germline, CDR1 is MNHNY and CDR2 is SVGAGI (reference sequence). Trimming took 6 bases from V and 2 from J, leaving 14 bases between them. The CDR3 has 14 residues. The CDR3 region has the DNA TGTGCCAGCAGCCCCACACCTGAAGCCTACGAGCAGTACTTC. This sequence encodes CASSPTPEAYEQYF.

This clone was detected only a few times. V usage is TRBV2 and J usage is TRBJ1-5; D is uncertain. There are 16 residues in the CDR3. The germline CDR1 and CDR2 sequences are SNHLY and FYNNEI. Trimming took 0 bases from V and 2 from J, leaving 11 bases between them. The CDR3 reads CASSEAMTFGNQPQHF. CDR3 bases: TGTGCCAGCAGTGAAGCTATGACATTTGGCAATCAGCCCCAGCATTTT. Together with reference TRBV2 and TRBJ1-5, the CDR3 gives the full variable domain: EPEVTQTPSHQVTQMGQEVILRCVPISNHLYFYWYRQILGQKVEFLVSFYNNEISEKSEIFDDQFSVERPDGSNFTLKIRSTKLEDSAMYFCASSEAMTFGNQPQHFGDGTRLSIL.

V gene TRBV2 combines with J gene TRBJ1-2; D is uncertain. V lost 7 bases, J lost 3 bases, and 12 bases lay in between. CDR1 is SNHLY and CDR2 is FYNNEI in the germline V gene. CDR3 length: 13 amino acids. CDR3 sequence reads: CASTEGSYYGYTF. The CDR3, as DNA: TGTGCCAGCACAGAAGGGAGTTACTATGGCTACACCTTC.

This clone was seen a handful of times. The junction departs from the called germline gene at one end, perhaps through a read error. The CDR3 protein is CASSHGATGTDTQYF. The DNA of the CDR3 is TGCGCCAGCAGCCATGGGGCCACAGGGACAGATACGCAGTATTTT. The V call is TRBV5-8, the J call TRBJ2-3; D might be TRBD1 (6 bases). The CDR3 has 15 amino acids. In germline, CDR1 is SGHTS, CDR2 YDEGEE.

V usage is TRBV7-9 and J usage is TRBJ2-1, with 9 bases that match TRBD2. The germline gives CDR1 SEHNR, CDR2 FQNEAQ (reference sequence). The CDR3 runs 18 residues. The V gene end was trimmed by 2 bases and the J gene end by 6 bases; junction bases not matched to a gene: 14. This chain's CDR3 is CASSLTPTVLAGPNEQFF. CDR3 bases: TGTGCCAGCAGCTTAACCCCTACGGTCCTAGCGGGACCCAATGAGCAGTTCTTC.

This chain links TRBV2 with TRBJ1-5; TRBD1 matches 10 bases. Germline-derived CDR1 and CDR2 are SNHLY and FYNNEI. The CDR3 sequence is 15 residues long. Unmatched junction bases numbered 3, after V lost 3 bases and J lost 4 bases. The DNA for the CDR3 is TGTGCCAGCAGTGAGACAGGGGGCGTTAATCAGCCCCAGCATTTT. The encoded protein is CASSETGGVNQPQHF.

This clone came up a few times. The V call is TRBV6-5, the J call TRBJ1-6; D ambiguous. V was pared by 2 bases and J by 4 bases, with 9 bases between. CDR3 length equals 15 residues. The V gene's germline CDR1 is MNHEY and CDR2 SVGAGI. CDR3 nucleotide sequence: TGTGCCAGCAGTTACCGGCTAGCTTATAATTCACCCCTCCACTTT. Amino acid sequence: CASSYRLAYNSPLHF.

V is TRBV7-9 and J is TRBJ2-7; D unclear. Germline V gives CDR1 SEHNR, CDR2 FQNEAQ (reference sequence). The V end lost 7 bases, the J end lost 0 bases, and 4 bases lay between the germline ends. The CDR3 consists of 11 residues. The CDR3 loop is CASTSSYEQYF. As DNA, the CDR3 is TGTGCCAGCACCAGCTCCTACGAGCAGTACTTC.

The rearrangement uses TRBV19 and TRBJ2-1; D possibly matches TRBD1 or TRBD2 (6 bases each). Per the germline V gene, CDR1 is LNHDA and CDR2 is SQIVND (reference sequence). This CDR3 spans 19 amino acids. V lost 2 bases, J lost 0 bases, and 20 bases lay in between. CDR3 coding DNA: TGTGCCAGTAGTATAACCGGGGGCGTGGGACCAACCTCCTACAATGAGCAGTTCTTC. Amino acid sequence: CASSITGGVGPTSYNEQFF.

This chain joins TRBV18 and TRBJ1-1; unclear D gene. The germline V gene has CDR1 KGHSH and CDR2 LQKENI. The germline V and J ends were trimmed by 3 bases and 5 bases, with 13 bases remaining between them. CDR3 size: 14 residues. The CDR3 reads CASSPGSGRTEAFF. The CDR3 coding sequence is TGTGCCAGCTCACCGGGAAGTGGAAGGACTGAAGCTTTCTTT.

This clone turned up a few times. Other DNA sequences from this sample encode an identical CDR3 as well. The chain recombines TRBV5-4 with TRBJ1-2, with D uncertain. Per the germline V gene, CDR1 is SGHNT and CDR2 is YYREEE (reference sequence). V shed 0 bases and J shed 1 base, with 7 bases lying between them. This CDR3 comprises 14 residues. The CDR3 nucleotides are TGTGCCAGCAGCTTGGCGGGGTTTAACTATGGCTACACCTTC. It yields the protein CASSLAGFNYGYTF.

This chain links TRBV11-2 with TRBJ1-1; D ambiguous. CDR1 is SGHAT, CDR2 FQNNGV, per germline. V was cut by 0 bases and J by 0 bases, with 11 bases left in between. The length of the CDR3 is 16 residues. CDR3: CASSLDPRAMNTEAFF. CDR3 nucleotide sequence: TGTGCCAGCAGCTTAGATCCGAGGGCCATGAACACTGAAGCTTTCTTT.

The sample holds one count of this clone. The rearrangement links TRBV19 to TRBJ1-2; D is possibly TRBD1 (5 bases). The CDR3 loop spans 15 amino acids. The germline CDR1 and CDR2 sequences are LNHDA and SQIVND (reference sequence). V was shortened by 5 bases and J by 8 bases, with 21 bases between the two germline ends. Here the CDR3 reads CASSLRDSAFYGYTF. CDR3 nucleotide sequence: TGTGCCAGTAGTCTTCGGGACTCAGCCTTTTACGGCTACACCTTC.

Comments on this clone: Only one base separates this from a far larger clonotype, so it likely reflects a read error. The chain links TRBV2 to TRBJ1-1; no clear D. V was shortened by 6 bases and J by 1 base, with 3 bases between the two germline ends. CDR3 length equals 11 residues. Germline-derived CDR1 and CDR2 are SNHLY and FYNNEI. The CDR3 reads CASRQNTEAFF. In DNA, the CDR3 is TGTGCCAGCAGGCAGAACACTGAAGCTTTCTTT.

This clone was counted between two and nine times. The chain employs TRBV5-5 and TRBJ1-1; D call uncertain. CDR3 length: 13 amino acids. In germline, CDR1 is SGHKS, CDR2 YYEKEE (reference sequence). V shed 0 bases and J shed 4 bases, with 7 bases lying between them. The CDR3 nucleotides are TGTGCCAGCAGCTTGGTTGGGATCACTGAAGCTTTCTTT. It codes for CASSLVGITEAFF.

Concerning this clone: The junction shows a germline mismatch at one end, possibly a read error. The V and J genes are TRBV6-6 and TRBJ2-2; 7 bases align to TRBD2. This CDR3 has 15 residues. Per germline, CDR1 MNHNY and CDR2 SVGAGI (reference sequence). CDR3: CASSDSGGNTGELFF. CDR3 DNA: TGTGCCAGCAGTGACTCGGGGGGGAACACCGGGGAGCTGTTTTTT.

The chain joins TRBV29-1 to TRBJ2-4, with D perhaps given as TRBD1 or TRBD2 (5 bases each). Per the germline V gene, CDR1 is SQVTM and CDR2 is ANQGSEA. The CDR3 consists of 14 residues. V lost 4 bases and J lost 0, with 10 bases in between. The CDR3 coding sequence is TGCAGCGTTGGGGACCGCCTAGCCAAAAACATTCAGTACTTC. Protein: CSVGDRLAKNIQYF.

CDR3: CASSKGQGNEQFF. The CDR3 DNA is TGTGCCAGCAGCAAGGGACAGGGCAATGAGCAGTTCTTC. The chain recombines TRBV5-4 with TRBJ2-1; 9 bases map to TRBD1. This CDR3 is built from 13 residues. Germline V gives CDR1 SGHNT, CDR2 YYREEE (reference sequence). V shed 4 bases and J 6 bases; nucleotides not matched to a gene: 2.

The V and J genes are TRBV2 and TRBJ1-4; TRBD1 agrees at 9 bases. With V trimmed by 7 bases and J by 6 bases, 9 bases remained unmatched. Germline V gene data show CDR1 as SNHLY and CDR2 as FYNNEI. The CDR3 loop spans 15 amino acids. CDR3 sequence reads: CASTQGGTGHEKLFF. The CDR3 DNA sequence: TGTGCCAGCACCCAAGGAGGGACAGGGCATGAAAAACTGTTTTTT.

The rearrangement uses TRBV5-1 and TRBJ2-3, with TRBD1 matching over 8 bases. With V trimmed by 3 bases and J by 3 bases, 6 bases remained unmatched. In germline, CDR1 is SGHRS, CDR2 YFSETQ. The CDR3 consists of 15 residues. This chain's CDR3 is CASSSQGGPTDTQYF. The CDR3 DNA reads as TGCGCCAGCAGCTCACAGGGGGGACCTACAGATACGCAGTATTTT.